A selection of T cell receptor beta chains follows, all from one sample in a study of T cells in Graves' hyperthyroidism and ophthalmopathy. Each CDR3 protein gets one entry after TCRdb re-called the multiplex PCR reads with MiXCR. The sample lists roughly 500,000 distinct CDR3 sequences, around 50% occurring once. Material: peripheral blood or thyroid tissue (not recorded which). These receptors were obtained from an adult woman with Graves' disease, either hyperthyroidism or ophthalmopathy (not recorded which). CDR3s include the opening cysteine and the closing phenylalanine or tryptophan. D genes are given only for firm matches. Expanded clones get a size class; other rows say once, few or many, or leave the size out.

cdr3_nt cdr3_aa clone_size v_call d_call j_call
TGCAGTGGGACAGGGCGAACCTACGAGCAGTACTTC CSGTGRTYEQYF NA TRBV20-1 TRBD1 TRBJ2-7
TGTGCCAGCAGTTACTCGGCATCGGGTTCGACTGAAGCTTTCTTT CASSYSASGSTEAFF NA TRBV6-5 NA TRBJ1-1
TGCAGTGCTAGAGTAGGGGCAATCAATTCACCCCTCCACTTT CSARVGAINSPLHF many TRBV20-1 NA TRBJ1-6
TGTGCCAGCAGTTACCTCGACAGGACCTACGAGCAGTACTTC CASSYLDRTYEQYF NA TRBV28 NA TRBJ2-7
TGCACCCTACCCCGGACGGGGGTCTCAACCCTCCACTTT CTLPRTGVSTLHF NA TRBV29-1 NA TRBJ1-6
TGTGCCAGCAGCCTAGGGACTAGAACCTACGAGCAGTACTTC CASSLGTRTYEQYF NA TRBV9 TRBD2 TRBJ2-7
TGCAGTGCTACGCCGGACAGTGGAGGCAGTCAGCCCCAGCATTTT CSATPDSGGSQPQHF NA TRBV20-1 NA TRBJ1-5
TGTGCCAGCAGCTTAACGGACACAACAACTAATGAAAAACTGTTTTTT CASSLTDTTTNEKLFF NA TRBV7-9 NA TRBJ1-4
TGTGCCACCAGCAGAGACTTCCCCTACGAGCAGTACTTC CATSRDFPYEQYF few TRBV15 NA TRBJ2-7
TGTGCCAGCAGCGTAGCGGCCAGCCTTATGGGCGAGCAGTACTTC CASSVAASLMGEQYF NA TRBV9 NA TRBJ2-7
TGTGCCATCAGGGGCAGGGAAGATCAGCCCCAGCATTTT CAIRGREDQPQHF many TRBV10-3 NA TRBJ1-5
TGTGCCAGCAGCTTAGCGAGCGGCAGGATGACTGAAGCTTTCTTT CASSLASGRMTEAFF many TRBV7-2 NA TRBJ1-1
TGTGCCAGCAGTACCGGACTAGCGGGAACCGGGACCCAGTACTTC CASSTGLAGTGTQYF few TRBV7-2 TRBD2 TRBJ2-5
TGTGCCAGCAGCCCTGGACTAGCGGGAACCTCCGGCTACGAGCAGTACTTC CASSPGLAGTSGYEQYF NA TRBV7-6 TRBD2 TRBJ2-7
TGCAGCGTAAAAGAGGAAAAACTGTTTTTT CSVKEEKLFF NA TRBV29-1 NA TRBJ1-4
TGTGCCAGCAGTTACACCGCCGGGGCCAACGTCCTGACTTTC CASSYTAGANVLTF once TRBV6-2/TRBV6-3 NA TRBJ2-6
TGTGCCAGCAGTTCCCAGCTAGATGAAGCTTTCTTT CASSSQLDEAFF many TRBV6-6 NA TRBJ1-1
TGTGCCATCAGCACCGGGACAGTTGAACTAGCCTTAGAGACCCAGTACTTC CAISTGTVELALETQYF NA TRBV10-3 NA TRBJ2-5
TGTGCCAGCAGTATAGGGCCTAACTCCTACGAGCAGTACTTC CASSIGPNSYEQYF NA TRBV9 NA TRBJ2-7
TGTGCCAGCAGTGCCGGGGCAGGGACCGAGCAGTACTTC CASSAGAGTEQYF NA TRBV2 NA TRBJ2-7
TGCAGTGCTAGAGACGAGAAAGGGGAAGGGCAGCCCCAGCATTTT CSARDEKGEGQPQHF NA TRBV20-1 NA TRBJ1-5
TGTGCCAGCAGTCCGACAGGGCCCTTATTCAATCAGCCCCAGCATTTT CASSPTGPLFNQPQHF NA TRBV2 TRBD1 TRBJ1-5
TGTGCCAGCAGTGCCGGGGGCGAGCAGTACTTC CASSAGGEQYF many TRBV7-9 NA TRBJ2-7
TGCAGCTTAGGTCAGAGGGGCGGCTACACCTTC CSLGQRGGYTF NA TRBV29-1 NA TRBJ1-2
TGCAGTGCTAGAGATTTTTCGACAGGGGAAGCTAATGAAAAACTGTTTTTT CSARDFSTGEANEKLFF NA TRBV20-1 TRBD1 TRBJ1-4
TGTGCCAGCAGCTTAGTTGTCGGGGCCGGGGAGCTGTTTTTT CASSLVVGAGELFF NA TRBV7-2 NA TRBJ2-2
TGTGCCAGCAGCGTTAACCGGGACGTGAGAACCTACGAGCAGTACTTC CASSVNRDVRTYEQYF NA TRBV7-2 NA TRBJ2-7
TGTGCCAGCAGCTTAGATCTTACAACATACGAGCAGTACTTC CASSLDLTTYEQYF many TRBV7-8 NA TRBJ2-7
TGTGCCAGCAGCTCTGGGACAGGACGCACAGATACGCAGTATTTT CASSSGTGRTDTQYF few TRBV2 TRBD1 TRBJ2-3
TGTGCCAGCAGCTTAATGGACCTGTCTTACTATGGCTACACCTTC CASSLMDLSYYGYTF many TRBV7-9 NA TRBJ1-2
TGCGCCAGCAGCGGAGGGCCAGCTACGTACGAGCAGTACTTC CASSGGPATYEQYF NA TRBV5-1 NA TRBJ2-7
TGTGCCATCAGGCAGGCTCCCGACCGGGGGGCCAACGTCCTGACTTTC CAIRQAPDRGANVLTF NA TRBV10-3 NA TRBJ2-6
TGCAGTGCTAGGGGGGCGGGCAGCGAAAACACCGGGGAGCTGTTTTTT CSARGAGSENTGELFF NA TRBV20-1 NA TRBJ2-2
TGTGCCACCAGCAGAGATGTAGAGACCCAGTACTTC CATSRDVETQYF many TRBV15 NA TRBJ2-5
TGCAGTGCTAGCTTTTGGGCCCCGGCCCAGTACTTC CSASFWAPAQYF few TRBV20-1 NA TRBJ2-5
TGTGCCACCAGTGACCCCGGGACTAGCGGAAACACCGGGGAGCTGTTTTTT CATSDPGTSGNTGELFF NA TRBV24-1 TRBD2 TRBJ2-2
TGTGCCAGCAACCCCACAGGGTGGAATTCACCCCTCCACTTT CASNPTGWNSPLHF NA TRBV2 NA TRBJ1-6
TGTGCCAGCGACAGGGACGGGGGAGAGACCCAGTACTTC CASDRDGGETQYF few TRBV2 NA TRBJ2-5
TGTGCCAGCAGCTTAACCCACGACAGGGGAAATTCACCCCTCCACTTT CASSLTHDRGNSPLHF NA TRBV7-3 TRBD1 TRBJ1-6
TGTGCCAGCAGCTCAGGACTAGGGTACTACGAGCAGTACTTC CASSSGLGYYEQYF many TRBV7-2 TRBD2 TRBJ2-7
TGTGCCAGCAGCGAGGGGATTAACTATGGCTACACCTTC CASSEGINYGYTF many TRBV7-2 NA TRBJ1-2